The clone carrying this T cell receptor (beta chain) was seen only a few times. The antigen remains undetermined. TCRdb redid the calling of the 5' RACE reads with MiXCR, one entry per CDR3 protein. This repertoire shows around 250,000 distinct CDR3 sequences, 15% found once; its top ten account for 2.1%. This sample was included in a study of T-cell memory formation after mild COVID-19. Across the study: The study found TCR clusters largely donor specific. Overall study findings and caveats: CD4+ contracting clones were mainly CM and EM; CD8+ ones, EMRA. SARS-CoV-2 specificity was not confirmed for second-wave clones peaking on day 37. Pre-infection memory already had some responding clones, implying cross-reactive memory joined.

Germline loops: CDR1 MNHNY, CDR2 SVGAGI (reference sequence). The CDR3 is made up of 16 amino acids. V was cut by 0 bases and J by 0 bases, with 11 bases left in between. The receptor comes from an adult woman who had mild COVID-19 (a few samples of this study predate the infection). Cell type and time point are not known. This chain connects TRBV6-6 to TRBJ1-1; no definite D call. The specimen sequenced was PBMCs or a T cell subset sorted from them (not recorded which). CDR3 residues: CASSYSWSILNTEAFF. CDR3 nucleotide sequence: TGTGCCAGCAGTTACTCGTGGTCTATACTGAACACTGAAGCTTTCTTT.